Listed below are T cell receptor beta chains from one sample, sequenced in a study of blood T cell repertoires in COVID-19. Here immunoSEQ multiplex PCR was the method, and the copy in TCRdb shows in-frame clones only, minus some. The table has under 300,000 clones, about four fifths seen once. Sequenced input: peripheral blood. Every receptor here comes from a woman between 45 and 60 years old who had recovered from COVID-19. Each CDR3 is given with its conserved first and last residue. D genes are given only for firm matches.

>TRBV3-1/TRBV3-2|TRBJ2-5|NA
CASLKLMGSQTQYF
>TRBV21-1|TRBJ2-3|NA
CASSKAASGITDTQYF
>TRBV5-1|TRBJ2-1|TRBD2
CASSRRAGGPTNEQFF
>TRBV21-1|TRBJ1-2|NA
CASSTYRGGYTF
>TRBV9|TRBJ2-1|NA
CASSVDSRGRGNEQFF
>TRBV6-5|TRBJ1-5|TRBD1
CASSKQGFSNQPQHF
>TRBV4-3|TRBJ2-2|NA
CASSQDFESVPMGELFF
>TRBV7-9|TRBJ2-1|TRBD1
CASTGGITGSYNEQFF
>TRBV4-3|TRBJ2-1|TRBD2
CASSREGSGSYNEQFF
>TRBV19|TRBJ1-4|TRBD1
CASSPTGGPNEKLFF
>TRBV3-1/TRBV3-2|TRBJ1-5|TRBD1
CASSETGGLSSNQPQHF
>TRBV5-1|TRBJ1-3|NA
CASSSPEGGGNTIYF
>TRBV28|TRBJ2-7|NA
CASSSFYEQYF
>TRBV5-1|TRBJ2-5|TRBD2
CASSLASGGAEETQYF
>TRBV3-1/TRBV3-2|TRBJ1-2|NA
CASSQDGSRGYGYTF
>TRBV9|TRBJ1-1|TRBD1
CASSADRRNTEAFF
>TRBV20-1|TRBJ2-7|NA
CSARASYEQYF
>TRBV28|TRBJ2-3|NA
CASSSGGATDTQYF
>TRBV5-1|TRBJ2-2|NA
CASSLEIRTGELFF
>TRBV30|TRBJ1-5|NA
CAWSTGINQPQHF
>TRBV28|TRBJ2-5|NA
CASSFMGRETQYF
>TRBV28|TRBJ2-5|NA
CASGFRGGPETQYF
>TRBV7-9|TRBJ1-1|NA
CASGPEGLSTEAFF
>TRBV19|TRBJ2-1|TRBD2
CASSTSAGDYNEQFF
>TRBV6-5|TRBJ1-4|TRBD1
CASRRQGKDEKLFF
>TRBV21-1|TRBJ2-2|NA
CASSAYRAVNTGELFF
>TRBV5-4|TRBJ2-2|NA
CASSTGFTGELFF
>TRBV3-1/TRBV3-2|TRBJ2-3|TRBD1
CASSQAPGGRADTQYF
>TRBV6-6|TRBJ2-7|TRBD1
CASNLDRAYEQYF
>TRBV28|TRBJ1-4|NA
CASSLRGGARVRRREKLFF
>TRBV7-2|TRBJ2-1|NA
CASSLALGGEQFF
>TRBV9|TRBJ1-4|NA
CASSVGGLDEKLFF
>TRBV5-1|TRBJ2-7|TRBD2
CASKTQTSGTYEQYF
>TRBV27|TRBJ1-1|TRBD1
CASSRWTGSNTEAFF
>TRBV3-1/TRBV3-2|TRBJ2-3|NA
CASSQGEIETDTQYF
>TRBV5-4|TRBJ2-1|TRBD2
CATTRGERYEQFF
>TRBV7-8|TRBJ2-7|TRBD2
CASKVGGLAGLYEQYF
>TRBV9|TRBJ2-5|NA
CASSPAGKRTQYF